This T cell receptor beta chain was profiled in a study of blood T cell repertoires in COVID-19. In the study overall: There were acute and convalescent COVID-19 samples, and they came from the United States, Italy and Spain. The analysed material was cDNA or gDNA that came from T cells, B-cell-depleted T cells, or PBMCs.

V gave up 4 bases and J gave up 0 bases; unmatched junction bases: 3. The CDR3 sequence is 15 residues long. CDR1 and CDR2 from the germline V gene are SEHNR and FQNEAQ (reference sequence). Authors' analysis steps: From reference gene primer amplification, estimates of nucleated cell counts were derived. Here immunoSEQ multiplex PCR was the method, and the copy in TCRdb shows in-frame clones only, minus some. That table supplies the V and J calls and clone size; D and trimming were determined from the DNA. The sample lists approximately 240,000 clones, approximately 81% occurring once. This chain connects TRBV7-9 to TRBJ2-3; 8 positions match TRBD2. This receptor was taken from a woman between 55 and 75 years old who had recovered from COVID-19. Material for sequencing was peripheral blood. CDR3 region: CASSSRGGSTDTQYF. In DNA, the CDR3 is TGTGCCAGCAGCTCCCGGGGGGGGAGCACAGATACGCAGTATTTT.